This T cell receptor (beta chain) was sequenced during a study of blood T cell repertoires in COVID-19. Study at large: T cells, B-cell-depleted T cells, or PBMCs supplied cDNA or gDNA.

This clone was counted only a few times. Original processing notes: Reference gene primer amplification gave nucleated cell count estimates. TCRdb's copy holds only in-frame clones and misses some; the assay was immunoSEQ multiplex PCR. The V and J calls and clone size come from that table; D and trimming were worked out from the DNA. The repertoire has around 83,000 clones, around 87% of them found once; the top ten carry 8%. Sequencing was done on a sample of peripheral blood. This clonotype originated in a man aged 80 or over with active or convalescent COVID-19.

CDR3 bases: TGCGCCAGCAGTGAGTCGGAGGGTTATAGATATGGCTACACCTTC. Protein: CASSESEGYRYGYTF. V is TRBV10-2 and J is TRBJ1-2, with no clear D. This CDR3 comprises 15 residues. The V and J ends lost 0 bases and 5 bases respectively, with 13 bases between them. The germline CDR1 and CDR2 sequences are WSHSY and SAAADI.